The 14 T cell receptor beta chains reported below all come from one sample, sequenced in a study of blood T cells in healthy people across ages. Combining a sample-barcoded 5' primer with a J-beta primer mix, a second PCR ran for roughly 6 to 12 cycles. TCRdb re-called the 5' RACE reads through MiXCR, storing one row per CDR3 protein. The sample includes hundreds of thousands of distinct CDR3 sequences, more than 40% of them seen just once. The sample taken for sequencing was blood. The receptors originated from a man between 60 and 70 years old in good health.

V and J are TRBV27 and TRBJ1-1; a possible D gene is TRBD1 (6 bases). V shed 6 bases and J shed 4 bases, with 18 bases lying between them. There are 15 residues in the CDR3. The germline gives CDR1 MNHEY, CDR2 SMNVEV (reference sequence). CDR3 in DNA: TGTGCCAGCAGGCTTAGGGGGGGCGCGAGCACTGAAGCTTTCTTT. Protein product: CASRLRGGASTEAFF.

V is TRBV20-1 and J is TRBJ2-5; D remains unclear. The CDR3 is 15 amino acids. Trimming pared 0 bases from V and 4 bases from J, leaving 15 bases between. Germline CDR1 and CDR2: DFQATT and SNEGSKA (reference sequence). The CDR3 loop reads CSAREVDRMRETQYF. CDR3 bases: TGCAGTGCTAGAGAGGTTGACCGGATGAGAGAGACCCAGTACTTC.

This clonotype was counted a few times. The genes are TRBV7-2 and TRBJ1-2; 7 bases align to TRBD1. J was trimmed by 9 bases and V by 5 bases; bases with no gene match: 9. The CDR3 has 13 residues. The germline CDR1 and CDR2 sequences are SGHTA and FQGNSA. The chain's CDR3 is CASSSGQAGSYTF. DNA of the CDR3: TGTGCCAGCAGCAGCGGACAGGCAGGCAGCTACACCTTC.

This clonotype has only a few counts. The chain links TRBV29-1 to TRBJ1-5; the match to TRBD1 covers 8 bases. Germline V gene lookup returns CDR1 SQVTM and CDR2 ANQGSEA. Trimming removed 8 bases from V and 2 bases from J; junction bases left unmatched: 8. The CDR3 extends over 14 amino acids. The CDR3 here is CSPPGQGGNQPQHF. The DNA for the CDR3 is TGCAGCCCCCCTGGACAGGGTGGCAATCAGCCCCAGCATTTT.

This clonotype was recorded a few times. This chain links TRBV7-2 with TRBJ1-2; D gene unclear. Germline V gene lookup returns CDR1 SGHTA and CDR2 FQGNSA. CDR3 length: 13 residues. Trimming took 5 bases from V and 4 from J, leaving 11 bases between them. CDR3: CASSTSFGYGYTF. The CDR3 DNA is TGTGCCAGCAGCACGTCGTTCGGCTATGGCTACACCTTC.

The chain is built from TRBV25-1 and TRBJ2-7, with D perhaps TRBD2 (5 bases). Germline values: CDR1 MGHDK, CDR2 SYGVNS. The length of the CDR3 is 13 residues. V dropped 3 bases and J dropped 3 bases, with 9 bases sitting between them. Written as DNA, the CDR3 is TGTGCCAGCAGTGATTTCGGGGACTACGAGCAGTACTTC. It yields the protein CASSDFGDYEQYF.

This clonotype was seen only a few times. The CDR3 bases are TGTGCCAGCAGTTTGCGGCTAGCCGACAATGAGCAGTTCTTC. As protein: CASSLRLADNEQFF. V and J are TRBV12-3 or TRBV12-4 and TRBJ2-1; a possible D gene is TRBD2 (5 bases). V was clipped by 3 bases and J by 5 bases, with 11 bases between them. This CDR3 has 14 amino acids.

The chain carries TRBV29-1 and TRBJ1-4, with 10 bases matching TRBD1. CDR3 length: 14 amino acids. From germline, CDR1 is SQVTM and CDR2 ANQGSEA. V lost 6 bases, J lost 7 bases, and 8 bases stayed unmatched. The CDR3 sequence is CSVLTGTGAEKLFF. The DNA for the CDR3 is TGCAGCGTGCTAACAGGGACAGGGGCTGAAAAACTGTTTTTT.

This sequence joins TRBV11-3 and TRBJ2-3; no reliable D call. The CDR3 consists of 17 residues. Trimming stripped 1 base from V and 0 bases from J, with 14 bases between. The germline V gene encodes CDR1 SGHNT and CDR2 YENEEA. The CDR3 nucleotides read TGTGCCAGCAGCTTAGCTGTGGGTACCTCTAGCACAGATACGCAGTATTTT. Amino acids: CASSLAVGTSSTDTQYF.

The table lists this clonotype with a few counts. The chain combines TRBV6-5 with TRBJ2-6; D might be TRBD2 (5 bases). Germline CDR1 is MNHEY and CDR2 is SVGAGI. The CDR3 loop spans 18 amino acids. V lost 0 bases and J 2 bases, leaving 14 bases between the germline ends. This chain's CDR3 is CASSYSTRRYPGANVLTF. The CDR3, as DNA: TGTGCCAGCAGTTACTCGACGCGGAGGTATCCTGGGGCCAACGTCCTGACTTTC.

The chain recombines TRBV6-2 or TRBV6-3 with TRBJ2-2; 8 positions agree with TRBD1. This CDR3 spans 15 amino acids. V was pared by 6 bases and J by 5 bases, with 8 bases of the junction left unmatched. Germline CDR1 MNHEY, CDR2 SVGEGT. As DNA, the CDR3 is TGTGCCAGCAGACCAGGGGACAGGACGACCGGGGAGCTGTTTTTT. This gives the protein CASRPGDRTTGELFF.

The rearrangement uses TRBV10-3 and TRBJ2-3, with 10 positions matching TRBD2. This CDR3 spans 14 amino acids. V gave up 6 bases and J gave up 4 bases; unmatched junction bases: 4. Germline CDR1 and CDR2: ENHRY and SYGVKD. The CDR3 is CAIRTSGGADTQYF. As DNA, the CDR3 is TGTGCCATCAGGACGAGCGGGGGGGCAGATACGCAGTATTTT.

The chain employs TRBV6-2 or TRBV6-3 and TRBJ1-2; D not resolved. CDR1 MNHEY and CDR2 SVGEGT come from the germline V gene. The CDR3 spans 16 residues. V lost 2 bases to trimming and J lost 4 bases, with 17 bases between them. The CDR3 DNA sequence: TGTGCCAGCAGTTACGAGCGTGCCGCTGTGAGCTATGGCTACACCTTC. It translates to CASSYERAAVSYGYTF.

This clonotype has a handful of counts. The chain joins TRBV24-1 to TRBJ2-1; TRBD2 matches at 12 bases. The J segment lost 6 bases and the V segment lost 3 bases, leaving 11 bases of the junction unmatched. The CDR3 spans 18 residues. Per germline, CDR1 KGHDR and CDR2 SFDVKD. The CDR3 DNA reads as TGTGCCACCAGTGATCCGGCGGGCCTAGCGGGGGGGGTCAATGAGCAGTTCTTC. It is translated as CATSDPAGLAGGVNEQFF.